These 32 T cell receptor beta chains were sequenced from one sample in a study of sequential checkpoint blockade in melanoma. The treatment here: randomized to nivolumab then ipilimumab (arm A) or the reverse (arm B). Clones were sequenced by immunoSEQ multiplex PCR, and TCRdb holds only the in-frame ones, with some missing. Of about 27,000 clones listed, roughly 77% are singletons. Sequenced here: CD8+ T cells sorted from blood (inferred from file names), sampled from a patient given nivolumab and ipilimumab in sequence. The receptor source for this set is a human donor with melanoma.

V gene TRBV18 combines with J gene TRBJ2-7; the D gene is possibly TRBD1 (6 bases). Looked up from germline, CDR1 is KGHSH and CDR2 is LQKENI. The CDR3 runs 16 residues. The germline V and J ends were trimmed by 2 bases and 5 bases, with 19 bases remaining between them. The CDR3 bases are TGTGCCAGCTCACCAGCCGGTTGGGGGCCTTTCCACGAGCAGTACTTC. Its protein product is CASSPAGWGPFHEQYF. The full variable domain, completed using reference TRBV18 and TRBJ2-7, is NAGVMQNPRHLVRRRGQEARLRCSPMKGHSHVYWYRQLPEEGLKFMVYLQKENIIDESGMPKERFSAEFPKEGPSILRIQQVVRGDSAAYFCASSPAGWGPFHEQYFGPGTRLTVT.

The chain couples TRBV4-3 to TRBJ2-1, with 7 bases that match TRBD1. CDR3 size: 15 residues. Germline CDR1 LGHNA, CDR2 YSLEER. Trimming cost V 0 bases and J 7 bases; bases outside gene matches: 6. The CDR3 spells CASSQDKGAKNEQFF. In nucleotides, the CDR3 is TGCGCCAGCAGCCAAGACAAGGGGGCCAAGAATGAGCAGTTCTTC.

This clone occurred once. The rearrangement uses TRBV30 and TRBJ2-1, with D hard to call. Per germline, CDR1 GTSNPN and CDR2 SVGIG (reference sequence). CDR3 length: 14 residues. The V end lost 5 bases, the J end lost 3 bases, and 14 bases lay between the germline ends. The CDR3 sequence is CAWDTRGFYNEQFF. CDR3 DNA: TGTGCCTGGGATACGCGAGGTTTCTACAATGAGCAGTTCTTC.

This clone is labeled medium-sized. The CDR3 here is CASSATGQTEAFF. CDR3 nucleotide sequence: TGTGCCAGCAGCGCGACCGGACAGACGGAAGCTTTCTTT. The chain joins TRBV9 to TRBJ1-1; D is perhaps TRBD1 (6 bases). CDR3 length: 13 amino acids. Germline assignment: CDR1 SGDLS and CDR2 YYNGEE. Deletions cut 3 bases from V and 8 bases from J, with 14 bases between.

The chain recombines TRBV7-8 with TRBJ2-2; D not resolved. V was pared by 3 bases and J by 5 bases, with 13 bases between. The germline V gene has CDR1 SGHVS and CDR2 FQNEAQ. The CDR3 extends over 15 amino acids. The DNA of the CDR3 is TGTGCCAGCAGCTTTCTCCCTCCCGGGACCGGGGAGCTGTTTTTT. Translation: CASSFLPPGTGELFF.

V gene TRBV2 combines with J gene TRBJ1-3; a possible D gene is TRBD1 (6 bases). The V end was cut by 8 bases, the J end by 4 bases, with 15 bases between. The CDR3 has 14 amino acids. In germline, CDR1 is SNHLY, CDR2 FYNNEI. CDR3 sequence: CASQQGSIGNTIYF. The CDR3, as DNA: TGTGCCAGCCAACAGGGCAGCATCGGAAACACCATATATTTT. Supplemented by reference TRBV2 and TRBJ1-3, the full variable domain reads EPEVTQTPSHQVTQMGQEVILRCVPISNHLYFYWYRQILGQKVEFLVSFYNNEISEKSEIFDDQFSVERPDGSNFTLKIRSTKLEDSAMYFCASQQGSIGNTIYFGEGSWLTVV.

CDR3 in DNA: TGTGCCAGCAGCCAAGTCCAGGGCTACGAGCAGTACTTC. This codes for CASSQVQGYEQYF. The V and J genes are TRBV4-2 and TRBJ2-7; D may be TRBD1 (5 bases). This CDR3 has 13 amino acids. Germline lookup yields CDR1 LGHNA and CDR2 YNFKEQ. The V and J ends lost 1 base and 3 bases respectively, with 7 bases between them.

The V and J genes are TRBV11-1 and TRBJ2-1, with 7 bases fitting TRBD1. The CDR3 sequence is 16 residues long. V lost 4 bases to trimming and J lost 0 bases; unmatched junction nucleotides: 6. The germline CDR1 and CDR2 sequences are SGHAT and FQDESV (reference sequence). The CDR3 sequence: CASSSLTGISYNEQFF. DNA for the CDR3: TGTGCCAGCAGCTCCTTGACAGGGATCTCCTACAATGAGCAGTTCTTC.

The J gene is TRBJ1-2, the V gene TRBV30; TRBD1 might be the D (6 bases). Germline assignment: CDR1 GTSNPN and CDR2 SVGIG (reference sequence). CDR3 length equals 13 residues. Trimming stripped 0 bases from V and 8 bases from J, with 13 bases between. For the CDR3, the DNA is TGTGCCTGGAGTGTACGGGCAGGGGAAGGCTACACCTTC. It translates to CAWSVRAGEGYTF. Filled out from reference TRBV30 and TRBJ1-2, the complete variable domain reads SQTIHQWPATLVQPVGSPLSLECTVEGTSNPNLYWYRQAAGRGLQLLFYSVGIGQISSEVPQNLSASRPQDRQFILSSKKLLLSDSGFYLCAWSVRAGEGYTFGSGTRLTVV.

The chain links TRBV28 to TRBJ2-5; 13 nucleotides match TRBD2. The length of the CDR3 is 18 residues. J was trimmed by 2 bases and V by 5 bases; bases with no gene match: 11. Germline values: CDR1 MDHEN, CDR2 SYDVKM. The CDR3 coding sequence is TGTGCCAGCAGTCCCGGGACTAGCGGGGTTCGGCCTCAAGAGACCCAGTACTTC. Its translation is CASSPGTSGVRPQETQYF.

The genes are TRBV6-6 and TRBJ2-2; D perhaps matches TRBD2 (6 bases). CDR3 length: 14 residues. V was shortened by 6 bases and J by 6 bases, with 14 bases between the two germline ends. The V gene's germline CDR1 is MNHNY and CDR2 SVGAGI (reference sequence). CDR3 residues: CASSRLVDAGELFF. The CDR3 DNA is TGTGCCAGCAGCAGACTAGTAGACGCCGGGGAGCTGTTTTTT.

V gene TRBV15 combines with J gene TRBJ2-1; 7 bases line up with TRBD1. The CDR3 totals 16 residues. Germline CDR1 LNHNV, CDR2 YYDKDF (reference sequence). After removal of 0 bases from V and 10 bases from J, the junction contained 12 bases not matched to a gene. CDR3 protein: CATSREGEGARGEQFF. CDR3 in DNA: TGTGCCACCAGCAGAGAGGGAGAGGGGGCGCGAGGGGAGCAGTTCTTC.

The V and J genes are TRBV18 and TRBJ2-5; D uncertain. V was shortened by 3 bases and J by 4 bases, with 9 bases between the two germline ends. Per the germline V gene, CDR1 is KGHSH and CDR2 is LQKENI. CDR3 length equals 13 residues. The CDR3 region is CASSPTSAETQYF. The CDR3 DNA reads as TGTGCCAGCTCACCGACATCCGCAGAGACCCAGTACTTC.

V is TRBV7-2 and J is TRBJ2-1, with 13 positions matching TRBD2. The junction had 3 bases not matched to a gene; V was cut back by 3 bases and J by 10 bases. The CDR3 is 14 amino acids. Germline V lookup: CDR1 SGHTA, CDR2 FQGNSA. The CDR3 DNA reads TGTGCCAGCAGCTTTACACTAGCGGGGGGGGAGCAGTTCTTC. Its protein product is CASSFTLAGGEQFF.

The table lists this clone with a few counts. This chain links TRBV5-1 with TRBJ2-7, with 8 bases aligning to TRBD1. The CDR3 runs to 16 residues. V shed 5 bases, J shed 1 base, and the junction held 11 bases outside the gene matches. Germline values: CDR1 SGHRS, CDR2 YFSETQ. As DNA, the CDR3 is TGCGCCAGCAGGTACGAGGCTGGACAGGGATCCTACGAGCAGTACTTC. Residues: CASRYEAGQGSYEQYF.

The gene calls are TRBV27 and TRBJ2-1, with D possibly matching TRBD2 (6 bases). This CDR3 has 13 amino acids. The germline V and J ends were trimmed by 4 bases and 8 bases, with 12 bases remaining between them. Per the germline V gene, CDR1 is MNHEY and CDR2 is SMNVEV (reference sequence). Here the CDR3 reads CASSYGLAYEQFF. Written as DNA, the CDR3 is TGTGCCAGCAGTTACGGGCTAGCGTATGAGCAGTTCTTC.

The V and J genes are TRBV9 and TRBJ2-3; D ambiguous. There are 16 residues in the CDR3. Per germline, CDR1 SGDLS and CDR2 YYNGEE. Between the trimmed V and J ends, which lost 2 bases and 2 bases, there was a span of 15 bases. CDR3 in DNA: TGTGCCAGCAGCGTTCCGGCCAGCGCCCTCACAGATACGCAGTATTTT. Translating it yields CASSVPASALTDTQYF.

V usage is TRBV6-6 and J usage is TRBJ2-5; 8 bases align to TRBD2. Trimming at V came to 6 bases and at J to 4 bases, leaving 4 bases not matched to a gene. CDR3 length equals 13 residues. CDR1 is MNHNY and CDR2 is SVGAGI in the germline V gene (reference sequence). The CDR3, as DNA: TGTGCCAGCAGCGGGGGGGCTCCAGAGACCCAGTACTTC. Translation gives CASSGGAPETQYF.

The CDR3, as DNA: TGTGCCAGCAGTGAAGCGCCCCTAGGCACAGATACGCAGTATTTT. This gives the protein CASSEAPLGTDTQYF. The V and J genes are TRBV6-1 and TRBJ2-3; D is uncertain. V dropped 0 bases and J dropped 1 base, with 8 bases sitting between them. Germline CDR1 and CDR2: MNHNS and SASEGT. The CDR3 is 15 amino acids.

V usage is TRBV27 and J usage is TRBJ2-2; 7 bases agree with TRBD1. J gave up 3 bases and V 5 bases, and 9 bases lay outside the gene matches. The length of the CDR3 is 16 residues. Looked up from germline, CDR1 is MNHEY and CDR2 is SMNVEV (reference sequence). The CDR3 loop is CASSPSTGLYTGELFF. Here the CDR3 DNA reads TGTGCCAGCAGTCCCTCGACAGGGTTGTACACCGGGGAGCTGTTTTTT.

The chain carries TRBV19 and TRBJ2-7, with D perhaps matching TRBD1 (6 bases). Germline-derived CDR1 and CDR2 are LNHDA and SQIVND (reference sequence). V lost 8 bases and J lost 0, with 11 bases in between. This CDR3 comprises 13 residues. CDR3 DNA: TGTGCCAGTGGAACAGGGAGCTCCTACGAGCAGTACTTC. Protein product: CASGTGSSYEQYF.

The CDR3 loop reads CASQVGGQQAYGYTF. In nucleotides, the CDR3 is TGTGCCAGCCAGGTTGGGGGACAGCAAGCCTATGGCTACACCTTC. The chain couples TRBV7-2 to TRBJ1-2, with TRBD1 matching 7 bases. Germline V CDR1 and CDR2: SGHTA, FQGNSA. Trimming at V came to 8 bases and at J to 4 bases, leaving 13 bases not matched to a gene. The CDR3 contains 15 residues.

In this sample, this clone turned up a few times. The chain joins TRBV29-1 to TRBJ2-3; 9 bases align to TRBD1. J lost 2 bases, V lost 7 bases, and 4 bases had no gene match. Germline values: CDR1 SQVTM, CDR2 ANQGSEA. This CDR3 has 13 residues. The CDR3 bases are TGCAGCGCGTGGACAGGGGACACAGATACGCAGTATTTT. Translation gives CSAWTGDTDTQYF.

The chain is built from TRBV5-4 and TRBJ2-3, with 8 positions matching TRBD1. The junction had 4 bases not matched to a gene; V was cut back by 5 bases and J by 11 bases. In germline, CDR1 is SGHNT, CDR2 YYREEE (reference sequence). The CDR3 is made up of 11 amino acids. The CDR3 spells CASRSGTGQYF. Written as DNA, the CDR3 is TGTGCCAGCAGATCCGGGACAGGGCAGTATTTT. Using reference TRBV5-4 and TRBJ2-3 for the parts outside the CDR3, the full variable domain is ETGVTQSPTHLIKTRGQQVTLRCSSQSGHNTVSWYQQALGQGPQFIFQYYREEENGRGNFPPRFSGLQFPNYSSELNVNALELDDSALYLCASRSGTGQYFGPGTRLTVL.

V usage is TRBV19 and J usage is TRBJ2-7, with D possibly matching TRBD1 (5 bases). Per germline, CDR1 LNHDA and CDR2 SQIVND (reference sequence). The CDR3 is 13 amino acids. The V and J ends lost 5 bases and 4 bases respectively, with 12 bases between them. This CDR3 is CASSEGVFYEQYF. Written as DNA, the CDR3 is TGTGCCAGTAGTGAAGGGGTTTTTTACGAGCAGTACTTC.

V usage is TRBV7-9 and J usage is TRBJ2-3; 9 nucleotides line up with TRBD2. The CDR3 has 17 amino acids. Germline trimming cut 5 bases from V and 2 bases from J; bases unmatched to any gene: 11. Germline V lookup: CDR1 SEHNR, CDR2 FQNEAQ (reference sequence). Written as DNA, the CDR3 is TGTGCCAGCAGCCAAAGCAGCGGGGGGTTTTACACAGATACGCAGTATTTT. Translated, it gives CASSQSSGGFYTDTQYF.

CDR3 amino acids: CASSLSESYGYTF. The DNA for the CDR3 is TGTGCCAGCAGTTTATCGGAGTCCTATGGCTACACCTTC. V and J are TRBV27 and TRBJ1-2; D gene ambiguous. The CDR3 has 13 residues. Germline-derived CDR1 and CDR2 are MNHEY and SMNVEV (reference sequence). V dropped 0 bases and J dropped 4 bases, with 6 bases sitting between them.

The V and J genes are TRBV6-5 and TRBJ2-7, with D maybe TRBD2 (6 bases). The CDR3 sequence is 14 residues long. Germline CDR1 and CDR2: MNHEY and SVGAGI. V was pared by 1 base and J by 2 bases, with 9 bases between. The CDR3 region has the DNA TGTGCCAGCAGTTACTTGGGCGGGACCTACGAGCAGTACTTC. Its protein product is CASSYLGGTYEQYF.

The CDR3: CASSPDTYEQYF. The CDR3 bases are TGTGCCAGCAGCCCCGACACCTACGAGCAGTACTTC. The genes are TRBV7-9 and TRBJ2-7; D uncertain. Trimming left V 5 bases short and J 2 bases short, with 7 bases between. The CDR3 has 12 amino acids. In germline, CDR1 is SEHNR, CDR2 FQNEAQ (reference sequence).

The sample holds a few counts of this clone. J is TRBJ2-7 and V is TRBV28; a possible D gene is TRBD1 (6 bases). V lost 7 bases to trimming and J lost 2 bases, with 18 bases between them. Germline loops: CDR1 MDHEN, CDR2 SYDVKM. This CDR3 comprises 15 residues. The CDR3 protein is CASTKTGQQPYEQYF. The CDR3 nucleotides read TGTGCCAGCACCAAAACAGGGCAACAACCCTACGAGCAGTACTTC.

The chain is built from TRBV7-9 and TRBJ1-6; 10 bases fit TRBD1. Germline lookup yields CDR1 SEHNR and CDR2 FQNEAQ (reference sequence). After removal of 4 bases from V and 10 bases from J, the junction contained 4 bases not matched to a gene. This CDR3 has 14 amino acids. CDR3 DNA sequence: TGTGCCAGCAGCTGGGGACAGGGGAGGTCACCCCTCCACTTT. It is translated as CASSWGQGRSPLHF.

The V call is TRBV7-6, the J call TRBJ2-7; TRBD1 agrees at 10 bases. V shed 4 bases and J 5 bases; nucleotides not matched to a gene: 2. The length of the CDR3 is 13 residues. The germline V gene has CDR1 SGHVS and CDR2 FNYEAQ. CDR3 DNA sequence: TGTGCCAGCAGCTCCGGGACAGGGGACGAGCAGTACTTC. Its translation is CASSSGTGDEQYF.